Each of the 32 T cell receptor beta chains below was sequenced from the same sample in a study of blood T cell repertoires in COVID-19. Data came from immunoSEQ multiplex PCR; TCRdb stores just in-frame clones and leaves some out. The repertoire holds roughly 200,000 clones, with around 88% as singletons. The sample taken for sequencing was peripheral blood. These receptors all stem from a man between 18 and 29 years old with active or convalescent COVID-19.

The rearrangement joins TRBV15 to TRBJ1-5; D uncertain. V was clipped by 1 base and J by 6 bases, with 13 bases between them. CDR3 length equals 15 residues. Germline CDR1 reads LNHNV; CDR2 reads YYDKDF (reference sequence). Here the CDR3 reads CATSRARQAGQPQHF. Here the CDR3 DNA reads TGTGCCACCAGCAGAGCCCGGCAAGCGGGTCAGCCCCAGCATTTT.

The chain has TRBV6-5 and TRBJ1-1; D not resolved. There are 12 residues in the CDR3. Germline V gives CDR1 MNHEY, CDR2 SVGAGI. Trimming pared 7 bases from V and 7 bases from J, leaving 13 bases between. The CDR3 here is CASTSDTFEAFF. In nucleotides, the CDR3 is TGTGCCAGCACCTCTGACACATTTGAAGCTTTCTTT.

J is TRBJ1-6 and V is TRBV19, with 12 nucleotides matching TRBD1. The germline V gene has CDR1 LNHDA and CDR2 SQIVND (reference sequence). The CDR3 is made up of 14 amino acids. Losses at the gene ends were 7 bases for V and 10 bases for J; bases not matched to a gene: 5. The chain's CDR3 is CASKGQGAMSPLHF. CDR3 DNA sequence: TGTGCCAGTAAGGGACAGGGGGCTATGTCACCCCTCCACTTT.

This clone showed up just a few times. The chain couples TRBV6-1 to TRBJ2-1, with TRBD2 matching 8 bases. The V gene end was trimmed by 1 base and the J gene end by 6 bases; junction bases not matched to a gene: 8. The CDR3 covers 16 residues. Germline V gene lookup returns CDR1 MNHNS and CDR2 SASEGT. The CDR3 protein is CASSEEGAGARNEQFF. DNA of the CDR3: TGTGCCAGCAGTGAAGAAGGAGCGGGAGCTCGCAATGAGCAGTTCTTC.

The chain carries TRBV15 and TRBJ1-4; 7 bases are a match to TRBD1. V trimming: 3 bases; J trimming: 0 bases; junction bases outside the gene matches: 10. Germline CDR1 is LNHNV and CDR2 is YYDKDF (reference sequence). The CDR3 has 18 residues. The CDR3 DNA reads TGTGCCACCAGCAGCGGGAACAGGGGAGACGCAACTAATGAAAAACTGTTTTTT. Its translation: CATSSGNRGDATNEKLFF. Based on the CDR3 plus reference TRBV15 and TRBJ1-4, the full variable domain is DAMVIQNPRYQVTQFGKPVTLSCSQTLNHNVMYWYQQKSSQAPKLLFHYYDKDFNNEADTPDNFQSRRPNTSFCFLDIRSPGLGDTAMYLCATSSGNRGDATNEKLFFGSGTQLSVL.

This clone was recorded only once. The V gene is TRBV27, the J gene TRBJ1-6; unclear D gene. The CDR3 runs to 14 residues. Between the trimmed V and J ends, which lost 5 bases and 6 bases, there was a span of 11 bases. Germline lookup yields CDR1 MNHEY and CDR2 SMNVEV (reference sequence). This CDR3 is CASSTRVGNSPLHF. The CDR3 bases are TGTGCCAGCAGTACCCGGGTCGGTAATTCACCCCTCCACTTT.

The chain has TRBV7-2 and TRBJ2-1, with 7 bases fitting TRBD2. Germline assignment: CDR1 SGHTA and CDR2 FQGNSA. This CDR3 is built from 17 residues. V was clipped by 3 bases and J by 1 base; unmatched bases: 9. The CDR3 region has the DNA TGTGCCAGCAGCTTTCCCGCTAGCGGAACTTCCTACAATGAGCAGTTCTTC. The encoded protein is CASSFPASGTSYNEQFF.

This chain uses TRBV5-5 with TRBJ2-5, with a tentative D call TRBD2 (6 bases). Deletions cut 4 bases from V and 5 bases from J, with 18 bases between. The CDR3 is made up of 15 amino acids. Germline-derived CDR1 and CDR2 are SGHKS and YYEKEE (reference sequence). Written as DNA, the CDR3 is TGTGCCAGCAGCCCCGCCGGGTCAGGGAGGGAGACCCAGTACTTC. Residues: CASSPAGSGRETQYF.

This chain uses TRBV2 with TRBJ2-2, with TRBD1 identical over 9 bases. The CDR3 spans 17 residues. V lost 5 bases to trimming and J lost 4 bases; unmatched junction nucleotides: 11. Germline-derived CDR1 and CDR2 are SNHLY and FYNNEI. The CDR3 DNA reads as TGTGCCAGCAGTACCTCAAGGACAGGGGCATTCACCGGGGAGCTGTTTTTT. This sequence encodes CASSTSRTGAFTGELFF.

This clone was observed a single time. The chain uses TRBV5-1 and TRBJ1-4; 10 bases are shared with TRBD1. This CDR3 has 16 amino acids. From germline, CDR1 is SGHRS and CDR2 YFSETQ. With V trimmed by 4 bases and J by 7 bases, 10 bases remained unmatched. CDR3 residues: CASSGPRQGASEKLFF. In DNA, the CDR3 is TGCGCCAGCAGCGGACCGAGACAGGGGGCTAGTGAAAAACTGTTTTTT.

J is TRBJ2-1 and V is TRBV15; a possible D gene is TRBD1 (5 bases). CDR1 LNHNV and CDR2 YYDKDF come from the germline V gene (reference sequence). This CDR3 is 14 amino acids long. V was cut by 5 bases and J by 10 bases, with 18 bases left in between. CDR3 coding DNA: TGTGCCACCAGCCTCAAGCCAGGCTGGGGCGAGCAGTTCTTC. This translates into CATSLKPGWGEQFF.

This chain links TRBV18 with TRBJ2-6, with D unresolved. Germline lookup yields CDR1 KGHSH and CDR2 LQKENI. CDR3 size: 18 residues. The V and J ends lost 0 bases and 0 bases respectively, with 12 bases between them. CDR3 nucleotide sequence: TGTGCCAGCTCACCACCGGCGATAGGAGCCTCTGGGGCCAACGTCCTGACTTTC. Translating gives CASSPPAIGASGANVLTF. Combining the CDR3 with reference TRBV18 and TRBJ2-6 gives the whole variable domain NAGVMQNPRHLVRRRGQEARLRCSPMKGHSHVYWYRQLPEEGLKFMVYLQKENIIDESGMPKERFSAEFPKEGPSILRIQQVVRGDSAAYFCASSPPAIGASGANVLTFGAGSRLTVL.

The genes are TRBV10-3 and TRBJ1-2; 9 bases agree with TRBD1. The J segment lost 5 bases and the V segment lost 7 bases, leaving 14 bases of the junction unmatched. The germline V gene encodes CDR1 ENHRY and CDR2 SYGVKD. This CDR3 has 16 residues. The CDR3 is CAITTRTGVFSYGYTF. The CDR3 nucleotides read TGTGCCATCACTACGCGGACAGGGGTTTTCTCTTATGGCTACACCTTC.

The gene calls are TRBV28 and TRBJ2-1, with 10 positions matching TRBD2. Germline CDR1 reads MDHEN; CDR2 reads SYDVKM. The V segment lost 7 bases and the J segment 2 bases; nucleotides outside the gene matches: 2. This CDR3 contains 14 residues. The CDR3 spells CASTTSGAYNEQFF. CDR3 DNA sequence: TGTGCCAGCACCACTAGCGGGGCCTACAATGAGCAGTTCTTC.

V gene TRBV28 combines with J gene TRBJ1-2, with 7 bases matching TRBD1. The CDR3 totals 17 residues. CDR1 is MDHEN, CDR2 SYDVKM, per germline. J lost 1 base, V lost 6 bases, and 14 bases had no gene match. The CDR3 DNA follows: TGTGCCAGCAGCAGAACTAGGACAGGCCGAGATAACTATGGCTACACCTTC. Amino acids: CASSRTRTGRDNYGYTF.

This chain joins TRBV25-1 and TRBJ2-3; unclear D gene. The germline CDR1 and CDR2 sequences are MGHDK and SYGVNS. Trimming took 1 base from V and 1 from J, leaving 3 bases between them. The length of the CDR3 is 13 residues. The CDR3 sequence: CASSESGTDTQYF. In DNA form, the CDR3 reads TGTGCCAGCAGTGAATCTGGCACAGATACGCAGTATTTT.

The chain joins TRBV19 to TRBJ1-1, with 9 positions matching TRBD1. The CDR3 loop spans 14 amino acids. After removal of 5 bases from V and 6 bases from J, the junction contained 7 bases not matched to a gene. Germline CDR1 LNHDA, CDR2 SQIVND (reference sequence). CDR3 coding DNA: TGTGCCAGTAGTGGGGGACAGGGTACGGCTGAAGCTTTCTTT. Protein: CASSGGQGTAEAFF.

The CDR3 loop reads CSVKRGAYEQYF. The CDR3 nucleotides are TGCAGCGTTAAGCGGGGCGCCTACGAGCAGTACTTC. This rearrangement joins TRBV29-1 to TRBJ2-7; TRBD2 aligns across 7 bases. This CDR3 comprises 12 residues. The germline gives CDR1 SQVTM, CDR2 ANQGSEA. V was clipped by 5 bases and J by 2 bases; unmatched bases: 3.

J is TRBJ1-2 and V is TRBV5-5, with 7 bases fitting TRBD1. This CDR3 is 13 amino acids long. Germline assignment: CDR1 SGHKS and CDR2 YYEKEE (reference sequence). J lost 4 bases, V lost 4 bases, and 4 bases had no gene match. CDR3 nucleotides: TGTGCCAGCAGCCAATCAGGGGGCTATGGCTACACCTTC. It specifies CASSQSGGYGYTF.

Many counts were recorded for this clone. The CDR3 DNA is TGTGCCAGCAGCCAAATTTTCGGCGGGAGCTCTGGAAACACCATATATTTT. Translation gives CASSQIFGGSSGNTIYF. The V and J genes are TRBV3-1 (or the pseudogene TRBV3-2) and TRBJ1-3, with no clear D. Trimming took 2 bases from V and 0 from J, leaving 14 bases between them. Germline CDR1 LGHDT, CDR2 YNNKEL (reference sequence). The CDR3 is made up of 17 amino acids.

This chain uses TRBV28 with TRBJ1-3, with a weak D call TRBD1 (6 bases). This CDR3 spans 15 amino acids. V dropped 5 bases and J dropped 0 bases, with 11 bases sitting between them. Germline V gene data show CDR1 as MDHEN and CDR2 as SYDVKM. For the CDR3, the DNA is TGTGCCAGCAGTACTACAGGGTACTCTGGAAACACCATATATTTT. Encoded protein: CASSTTGYSGNTIYF.

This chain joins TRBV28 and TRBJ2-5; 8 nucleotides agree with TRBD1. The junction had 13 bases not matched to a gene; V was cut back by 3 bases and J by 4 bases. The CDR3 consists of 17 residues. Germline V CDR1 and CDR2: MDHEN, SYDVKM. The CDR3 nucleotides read TGTGCCAGCAGTTTCCCAGACAGGGGTGGTTTACGAGAGACCCAGTACTTC. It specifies CASSFPDRGGLRETQYF.

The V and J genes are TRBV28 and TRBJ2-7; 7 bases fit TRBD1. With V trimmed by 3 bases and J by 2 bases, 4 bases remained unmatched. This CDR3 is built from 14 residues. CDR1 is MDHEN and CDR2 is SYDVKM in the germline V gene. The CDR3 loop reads CASSFWQGAYEQYF. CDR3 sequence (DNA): TGTGCCAGCAGTTTCTGGCAGGGGGCCTACGAGCAGTACTTC.

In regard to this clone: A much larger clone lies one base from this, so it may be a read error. The CDR3 loop is CASSSSGSYNEQFF. The CDR3 DNA reads as TGTGCCAGCAGCTCTAGCGGCTCCTACAATGAGCAGTTCTTC. The genes are TRBV9 and TRBJ2-1; 7 positions agree with TRBD2. Trimming took 4 bases from V and 0 from J; bases not matched to a gene: 1. CDR1 is SGDLS and CDR2 is YYNGEE in the germline V gene. The CDR3 is 14 residues long.

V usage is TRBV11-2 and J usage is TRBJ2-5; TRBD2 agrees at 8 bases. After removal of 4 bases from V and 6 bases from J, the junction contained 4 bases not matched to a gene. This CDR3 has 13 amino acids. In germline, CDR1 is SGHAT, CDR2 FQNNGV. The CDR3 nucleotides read TGTGCCAGCAGCTCGACTAGCGTAAAGACCCAGTACTTC. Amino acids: CASSSTSVKTQYF. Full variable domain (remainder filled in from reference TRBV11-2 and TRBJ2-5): EAGVAQSPRYKIIEKRQSVAFWCNPISGHATLYWYQQILGQGPKLLIQFQNNGVVDDSQLPKDRFSAERLKGVDSTLKIQPAKLEDSAVYLCASSSTSVKTQYFGPGTRLLVL.

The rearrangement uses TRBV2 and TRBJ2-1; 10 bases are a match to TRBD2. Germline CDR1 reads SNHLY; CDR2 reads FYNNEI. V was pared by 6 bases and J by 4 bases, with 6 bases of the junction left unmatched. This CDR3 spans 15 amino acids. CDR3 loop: CASSPTSGEYNEQFF. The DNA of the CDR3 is TGTGCCAGCAGCCCTACTAGCGGGGAATACAATGAGCAGTTCTTC.

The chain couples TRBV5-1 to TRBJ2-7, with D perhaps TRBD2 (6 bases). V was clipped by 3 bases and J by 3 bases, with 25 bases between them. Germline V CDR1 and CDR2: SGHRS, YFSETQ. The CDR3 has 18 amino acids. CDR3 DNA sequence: TGCGCCAGCAGCTGGACGGCGGCTAGCGATTATGACAACTACGAGCAGTACTTC. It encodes CASSWTAASDYDNYEQYF.

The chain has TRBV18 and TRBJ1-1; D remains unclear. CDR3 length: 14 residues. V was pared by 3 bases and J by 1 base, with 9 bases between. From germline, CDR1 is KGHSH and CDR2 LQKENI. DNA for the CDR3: TGTGCCAGCTCACCCGCACGAGAGAACACTGAAGCTTTCTTT. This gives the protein CASSPARENTEAFF.

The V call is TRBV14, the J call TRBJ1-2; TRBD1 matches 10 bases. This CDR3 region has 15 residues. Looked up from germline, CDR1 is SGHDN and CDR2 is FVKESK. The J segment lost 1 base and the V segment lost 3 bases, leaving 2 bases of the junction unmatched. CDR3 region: CASSQGQGNNYGYTF. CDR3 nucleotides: TGTGCCAGCAGCCAGGGACAGGGGAATAACTATGGCTACACCTTC.

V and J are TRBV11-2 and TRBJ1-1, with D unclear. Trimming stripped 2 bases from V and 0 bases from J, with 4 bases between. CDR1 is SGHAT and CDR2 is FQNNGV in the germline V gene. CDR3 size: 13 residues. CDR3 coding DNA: TGTGCCAGCAGCTTATCGGTGAACACTGAAGCTTTCTTT. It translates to CASSLSVNTEAFF. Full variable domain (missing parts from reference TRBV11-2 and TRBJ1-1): EAGVAQSPRYKIIEKRQSVAFWCNPISGHATLYWYQQILGQGPKLLIQFQNNGVVDDSQLPKDRFSAERLKGVDSTLKIQPAKLEDSAVYLCASSLSVNTEAFFGQGTRLTVV.

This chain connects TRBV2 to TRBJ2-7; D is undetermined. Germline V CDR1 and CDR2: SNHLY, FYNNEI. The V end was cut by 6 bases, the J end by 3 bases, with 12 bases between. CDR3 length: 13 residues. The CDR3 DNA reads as TGTGCCAGCAGCCGCGGAACATACTACGAGCAGTACTTC. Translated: CASSRGTYYEQYF.

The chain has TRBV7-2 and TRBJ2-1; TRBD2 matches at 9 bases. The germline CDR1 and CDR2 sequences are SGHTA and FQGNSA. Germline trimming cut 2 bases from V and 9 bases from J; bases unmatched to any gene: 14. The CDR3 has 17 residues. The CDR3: CASSLNPGLALFGEQFF. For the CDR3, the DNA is TGTGCCAGCAGCTTAAACCCGGGACTAGCCCTCTTCGGTGAGCAGTTCTTC.